Shown below are 17 T cell receptor beta chains from a single sample sequenced in a study of shared clonotypes between healthy human individuals. Sequencing was performed with immunoSEQ multiplex PCR; in TCRdb, only in-frame clones are kept and a portion is missing. The sample records approximately 1,000,000 clones, approximately 75% being singletons. The sample comprised memory CD4+ T cells from PBMCs. Subset denoted: CD45RA-negative fraction. The receptors derive from a man aged 18-30 years in good health. Some clones in this sample may be carry-over from other donors' samples.

V gene TRBV7-6 combines with J gene TRBJ2-7; tentative D call: TRBD1 (6 bases). Germline V gives CDR1 SGHVS, CDR2 FNYEAQ. V lost 5 bases and J 6 bases, leaving 14 bases between the germline ends. The CDR3 totals 13 residues. The CDR3, as DNA: TGTGCCAGCAGCCCGGGGACATGGGGCGAGCAGTACTTC. This gives the protein CASSPGTWGEQYF.

The chain joins TRBV9 to TRBJ2-5; D not certain. There are 13 residues in the CDR3. With 3 bases removed from V and 2 bases from J, the gap between germline ends came to 8 bases. Germline assignment: CDR1 SGDLS and CDR2 YYNGEE. The CDR3 nucleotides are TGTGCCAGCAGCGCGGGTACTCAAGAGACCCAGTACTTC. This encodes CASSAGTQETQYF. The full variable domain, with the rest looked up from reference TRBV9 and TRBJ2-5, is DSGVTQTPKHLITATGQRVTLRCSPRSGDLSVYWYQQSLDQGLQFLIQYYNGEERAKGNILERFSAQQFPDLHSELNLSSLELGDSALYFCASSAGTQETQYFGPGTRLLVL.

The V gene is TRBV28, the J gene TRBJ2-7; 10 nucleotides line up with TRBD2. Germline trimming cut 5 bases from V and 5 bases from J; bases unmatched to any gene: 9. The germline V gene has CDR1 MDHEN and CDR2 SYDVKM. This CDR3 contains 15 residues. Here the CDR3 DNA reads TGTGCCAGCAGTCCCAATCTAGCGGGAGTCCACGAGCAGTACTTC. Protein: CASSPNLAGVHEQYF.

The chain joins TRBV5-1 to TRBJ2-7, with D perhaps matching TRBD2 (6 bases). The germline V and J ends were trimmed by 4 bases and 2 bases, with 13 bases remaining between them. This CDR3 has 14 amino acids. The germline V gene encodes CDR1 SGHRS and CDR2 YFSETQ. The CDR3 is CASSAQGGTYEQYF. DNA for the CDR3: TGCGCCAGCAGCGCTCAAGGAGGGACCTACGAGCAGTACTTC.

CDR3 in amino acids: CSVPRRGELFF. In DNA, the CDR3 is TGCAGCGTTCCCAGGAGGGGGGAGCTGTTTTTT. This chain uses TRBV29-1 with TRBJ2-2; a weak D match, TRBD2 (5 bases). Trimming took 5 bases from V and 8 from J, leaving 9 bases between them. CDR3 size: 11 residues. The germline V gene encodes CDR1 SQVTM and CDR2 ANQGSEA.

Turning to this clone: Other DNA sequences within the sample encode an identical CDR3. The CDR3 sequence: CASGRESTDTQYF. CDR3 DNA sequence: TGTGCCAGTGGCCGGGAAAGCACAGATACGCAGTATTTT. V and J are TRBV2 and TRBJ2-3; weak D call: TRBD2 (5 bases). V lost 9 bases, J lost 0 bases, and 10 bases lay in between. Germline V gives CDR1 SNHLY, CDR2 FYNNEI. The CDR3 has 13 residues. Based on the CDR3 plus reference TRBV2 and TRBJ2-3, the full variable domain is EPEVTQTPSHQVTQMGQEVILRCVPISNHLYFYWYRQILGQKVEFLVSFYNNEISEKSEIFDDQFSVERPDGSNFTLKIRSTKLEDSAMYFCASGRESTDTQYFGPGTRLTVL.

The chain joins TRBV5-1 to TRBJ1-4; 7 positions agree with TRBD1. Germline assignment: CDR1 SGHRS and CDR2 YFSETQ. The CDR3 spans 14 residues. Trimming at V came to 4 bases and at J to 8 bases, leaving 8 bases not matched to a gene. The CDR3 DNA reads TGCGCCAGCAGCGTCACAGGGGTAGAAGAAAAACTGTTTTTT. The encoded protein is CASSVTGVEEKLFF.

The chain combines TRBV7-8 with TRBJ2-3, with 8 bases aligning to TRBD2. This CDR3 spans 18 amino acids. Germline V gene lookup returns CDR1 SGHVS and CDR2 FQNEAQ. The V and J ends lost 0 bases and 0 bases, in that order; junction bases with no gene match: 8. The CDR3 coding sequence is TGTGCCAGCAGCTTAGCGTGGACTAGCCTTGCTAGCACAGATACGCAGTATTTT. Translated: CASSLAWTSLASTDTQYF.

Many counts were recorded for this clone. The chain carries TRBV25-1 and TRBJ1-3; the D gene is possibly TRBD1 (5 bases). This CDR3 spans 15 amino acids. V was cut by 6 bases and J by 4 bases, with 16 bases left in between. Germline loops: CDR1 MGHDK, CDR2 SYGVNS. CDR3 sequence (DNA): TGTGCCAGCAGGGCTCCGGGGCCGCAGGGAAACACCATATATTTT. Its translation: CASRAPGPQGNTIYF.

This clone came up once. The rearrangement uses TRBV4-1 and TRBJ2-5; 15 bases map to TRBD2. The V segment lost 2 bases and the J segment 5 bases; nucleotides outside the gene matches: 9. The germline gives CDR1 MGHRA, CDR2 YSYEKL. This CDR3 is 18 amino acids long. The CDR3: CASSQQGLAGGAGETQYF. The DNA for the CDR3 is TGCGCCAGCAGCCAACAAGGACTAGCGGGAGGGGCTGGGGAGACCCAGTACTTC.

The J gene is TRBJ2-1, the V gene TRBV29-1, with TRBD2 matching 11 bases. The CDR3 loop spans 13 amino acids. CDR1 is SQVTM, CDR2 ANQGSEA, per germline. V was clipped by 6 bases and J by 5 bases; unmatched bases: 3. This chain's CDR3 is CSVGTSGHNEQFF. CDR3 DNA sequence: TGCAGCGTCGGGACTAGCGGTCACAATGAGCAGTTCTTC.

The rearrangement links TRBV5-1 to TRBJ2-7, with D possibly called TRBD1 or TRBD2 (5 bases each). V was pared by 7 bases and J by 8 bases, with 22 bases between. Germline lookup yields CDR1 SGHRS and CDR2 YFSETQ. This CDR3 is 14 amino acids long. The CDR3 DNA reads as TGCGCCAGCGGTACAACAGGAGGAACCCCCAAGCAGTACTTC. Protein sequence: CASGTTGGTPKQYF. The full variable domain, rest sourced from reference TRBV5-1 and TRBJ2-7, is KAGVTQTPRYLIKTRGQQVTLSCSPISGHRSVSWYQQTPGQGLQFLFEYFSETQRNKGNFPGRFSGRQFSNSRSEMNVSTLELGDSALYLCASGTTGGTPKQYFGPGTRLTVT.

This clone showed up just once. The chain has TRBV14 and TRBJ2-7; D is possibly TRBD2 (5 bases). The ends were cut back, 4 bases at V and 7 bases at J, with 14 bases in the middle. Germline V CDR1 and CDR2: SGHDN, FVKESK. This CDR3 has 13 residues. CDR3 sequence reads: CASSLLSRGEQYF. The DNA of the CDR3 is TGTGCCAGCAGCCTATTATCACGGGGAGAGCAGTACTTC.

The V and J genes are TRBV30 and TRBJ1-2; 8 positions agree with TRBD1. Germline V gene sequence: CDR1 GTSNPN, CDR2 SVGIG (reference sequence). CDR3 size: 12 residues. Trimming took 4 bases from V and 5 from J; bases not matched to a gene: 3. CDR3 DNA sequence: TGTGCCTGGATTCAGGGGGCTTATGGCTACACCTTC. It yields the protein CAWIQGAYGYTF.

V is TRBV2 and J is TRBJ2-3; TRBD1 is a possible D gene (5 bases). The CDR3 length is 12 residues. With 8 bases removed from V and 6 bases from J, the gap between germline ends came to 12 bases. Germline V gene sequence: CDR1 SNHLY, CDR2 FYNNEI. CDR3 nucleotides: TGTGCCAGCGCTGGGGCCGGGGATACGCAGTATTTT. It yields the protein CASAGAGDTQYF.

CDR3: CASSLTGLAGGYEQYF. The DNA for the CDR3 is TGTGCCAGCAGCTTAACGGGACTAGCGGGAGGCTACGAGCAGTACTTC. V and J are TRBV7-3 and TRBJ2-7, with 15 bases identical to TRBD2. Unmatched junction bases numbered 0, after V lost 0 bases and J lost 3 bases. CDR3 length: 16 amino acids. Germline V gives CDR1 SGHTA, CDR2 FQGTGA.

Details on this clone: Just one base apart from a much larger clone, this may be a read error. Within the sample, other DNA sequences also encode this same CDR3. The chain recombines TRBV11-2 with TRBJ2-3; 14 positions agree with TRBD2. Losses at the gene ends were 1 base for V and 5 bases for J; bases not matched to a gene: 2. The CDR3 extends over 16 amino acids. CDR1 and CDR2 (germline): SGHAT, FQNNGV. CDR3 sequence (DNA): TGTGCCAGCAGCTTAGTAGGGACTAGCGGGAGAGATACGCAGTATTTT. Translated: CASSLVGTSGRDTQYF.